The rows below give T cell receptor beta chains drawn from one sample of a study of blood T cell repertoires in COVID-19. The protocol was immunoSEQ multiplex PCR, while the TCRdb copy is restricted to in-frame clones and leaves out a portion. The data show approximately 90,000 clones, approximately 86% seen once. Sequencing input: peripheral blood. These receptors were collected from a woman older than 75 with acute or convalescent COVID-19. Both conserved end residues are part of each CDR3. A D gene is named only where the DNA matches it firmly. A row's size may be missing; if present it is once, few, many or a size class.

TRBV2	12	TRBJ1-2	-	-	CASSPTEYGYTF	TGTGCCAGCAGTCCGACGGAGTATGGCTACACCTTC
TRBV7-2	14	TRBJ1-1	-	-	CASSLGSDTKEAFF	TGTGCCAGCAGCTTAGGGTCTGACACCAAGGAAGCTTTCTTT
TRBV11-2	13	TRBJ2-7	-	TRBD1	CASSPDRFHEQYF	TGTGCCAGCAGCCCGGACAGGTTCCACGAGCAGTACTTC
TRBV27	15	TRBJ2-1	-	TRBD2	CASRGLAGGHNEQFF	TGTGCCAGCAGGGGACTAGCGGGGGGCCACAATGAGCAGTTCTTC
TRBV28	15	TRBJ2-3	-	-	CASTFALNRADTQYF	TGTGCCAGCACCTTTGCCCTCAATCGGGCAGATACGCAGTATTTT
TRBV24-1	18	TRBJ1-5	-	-	CATSDSGQRGRINQPQHF	TGTGCCACCAGTGATTCCGGACAGAGGGGTAGAATCAATCAGCCCCAGCATTTT
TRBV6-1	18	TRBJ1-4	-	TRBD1	CASSDNRGQGAANEKLFF	TGTGCCAGCAGTGATAACAGGGGACAGGGGGCCGCTAATGAAAAACTGTTTTTT
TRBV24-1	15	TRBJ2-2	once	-	CATSVGQLGRGELFF	TGTGCCACCAGTGTCGGACAGCTAGGACGCGGGGAGCTGTTTTTT
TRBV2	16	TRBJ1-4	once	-	CASSENGGARGEKLFF	TGTGCCAGCAGTGAAAATGGGGGCGCGAGAGGTGAAAAACTGTTTTTT
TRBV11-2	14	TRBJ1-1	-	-	CASSLGGQGRNAFF	TGTGCCAGCAGCTTAGGGGGCCAGGGGCGGAATGCTTTCTTT
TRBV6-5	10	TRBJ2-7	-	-	CASMEVEQYF	TGTGCCAGCATGGAGGTCGAGCAGTACTTC
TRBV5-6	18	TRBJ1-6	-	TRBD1	CASSLGTGPLSYNSPLHF	TGTGCCAGCAGCCTCGGGACAGGGCCCCTCTCCTATAATTCACCCCTCCACTTT